What follows are 10 T cell receptor beta chains derived from one specimen sequenced in a study of T cells after yellow fever vaccination. TCRdb redid the calling of the 5' RACE reads with MiXCR, one entry per CDR3 protein. There are approximately 150,000 distinct CDR3 sequences in the sample; 7.7% occur only once, and roughly 0.71% lies in the top ten. This specimen was CD4+ T cells sorted from PBMCs, taken 5 days after the yellow fever booster vaccination. Receptor source: a man in his thirties or forties who received the YFV17D yellow fever vaccine.

This clonotype turned up a few times. V is TRBV20-1 and J is TRBJ2-7, with D possibly being TRBD2 (7 bases). The CDR3 is made up of 19 amino acids. Germline V gene sequence: CDR1 DFQATT, CDR2 SNEGSKA (reference sequence). V dropped 5 bases and J dropped 5 bases, with 34 bases sitting between them. CDR3 in DNA: TGCAGTGCTCTCGGGCTCCCCTTCGGACCAGAGGGGGGGAAAAACGAGCAGTACTTC. Residues: CSALGLPFGPEGGKNEQYF.

Many counts were recorded for this clonotype. The CDR3 DNA reads as TGTGCCACCAGAGAGACAGGGACAGATACGCAGTATTTT. Translated, it gives CATRETGTDTQYF. This chain uses TRBV24-1 with TRBJ2-3; 7 bases map to TRBD1. The CDR3 is 13 amino acids. J was trimmed by 3 bases and V by 7 bases; bases with no gene match: 3. CDR1 is KGHDR, CDR2 SFDVKD, per germline.

In this sample, this clonotype turned up many times. The chain recombines TRBV5-6 with TRBJ2-1; TRBD1 matches at 8 bases. The germline V gene encodes CDR1 SGHDT and CDR2 YYEEEE. The CDR3 spans 15 residues. The trim removed 2 bases at V and 10 bases at J, leaving 11 bases unmatched. The CDR3 here is CASSLEDRVLTEQFF. As DNA, the CDR3 is TGTGCCAGCAGCTTAGAGGACAGGGTTCTCACCGAGCAGTTCTTC.

This sequence joins TRBV27 and TRBJ2-3, with D perhaps given as TRBD1 or TRBD2 (5 bases each). Germline V gene data show CDR1 as MNHEY and CDR2 as SMNVEV (reference sequence). Between the trimmed V and J ends, which lost 6 bases and 6 bases, there was a span of 16 bases. The CDR3 spans 14 residues. CDR3 sequence: CASSLGVGTDTQYF. In DNA form, the CDR3 reads TGTGCCAGCAGCTTGGGAGTGGGGACGGATACGCAGTATTTT.

This clonotype was detected ten times or more. The chain couples TRBV20-1 to TRBJ1-3; D might be TRBD1 (5 bases). Trimming took 0 bases from V and 0 from J, leaving 24 bases between them. This CDR3 is 20 amino acids long. Per germline, CDR1 DFQATT and CDR2 SNEGSKA (reference sequence). The CDR3 DNA reads TGCAGTGCTAGAGATGGGGGAGTGGGGACTACCACTCGCTCTGGAAACACCATATATTTT. Translated, it gives CSARDGGVGTTTRSGNTIYF.

This clonotype was picked up many times. This chain connects TRBV20-1 to TRBJ1-4, with D unresolved. CDR1 and CDR2 (germline): DFQATT, SNEGSKA (reference sequence). The CDR3 is made up of 13 amino acids. The CDR3 region is CSARARVNEKLFF. DNA for the CDR3: TGCAGCGCCCGGGCGCGGGTTAATGAAAAACTGTTTTTT.

The chain is built from TRBV23-1 and TRBJ2-1; 10 bases agree with TRBD2. TRBV23-1 is an open reading frame, and its role is uncertain. V was clipped by 3 bases and J by 5 bases; unmatched bases: 19. The CDR3 runs to 20 residues. CDR3 region: CASSHAGWTSGVPGHNEQFF. For the CDR3, the DNA is TGCGCCAGCAGTCATGCAGGGTGGACTAGCGGAGTCCCCGGCCACAATGAGCAGTTCTTC.

The sample holds a few counts of this clonotype. V and J are TRBV5-6 and TRBJ1-1; 8 positions agree with TRBD1. Germline V lookup: CDR1 SGHDT, CDR2 YYEEEE. Trimming at V came to 1 base and at J to 7 bases, leaving 6 bases not matched to a gene. This CDR3 has 14 amino acids. The CDR3 bases are TGTGCCAGCAGCTTGTCAGGGGGCTATGTTGAAGCTTTCTTT. Translated: CASSLSGGYVEAFF.

This clonotype came up many times. The rearrangement links TRBV7-3 to TRBJ2-3, with D perhaps TRBD2 (6 bases). The CDR3 extends over 16 amino acids. The germline CDR1 and CDR2 sequences are SGHTA and FQGTGA. The V and J ends lost 1 base and 1 base respectively, with 12 bases between them. CDR3 DNA: TGTGCCAGCAGCTTAATTAGGACTACACGCACAGATACGCAGTATTTT. The encoded protein is CASSLIRTTRTDTQYF.

This clonotype showed up many times. The V gene is TRBV18, the J gene TRBJ1-3; no clear D. Deletions cut 2 bases from V and 0 bases from J, with 5 bases between. The CDR3 is made up of 14 amino acids. The germline CDR1 and CDR2 sequences are KGHSH and LQKENI. DNA for the CDR3: TGTGCCAGCTCACCAGGGGTCTCTGGAAACACCATATATTTT. Amino acids: CASSPGVSGNTIYF.